The TCR beta chain under discussion was sequenced for a study of neoadjuvant anti-PD-1 for oral cavity cancer. Only in-frame clones appear in the TCRdb table, and some are missing; sequencing was by immunoSEQ multiplex PCR. The sample shows tens of thousands of clones, 65% to 85% of them seen only once. The CDR3 runs to 16 residues. The V and J ends lost 6 bases and 10 bases, in that order; junction bases with no gene match: 12. Germline CDR1 and CDR2: MNHNY and SVGAGI (reference sequence). The TCR originated in a person between 40 and 79 years old with oral cavity squamous cell carcinoma. The sequences come from PBMCs, collected before nivolumab (anti-PD-1) treatment. The genes are TRBV6-6 and TRBJ2-3; 14 nucleotides line up with TRBD2. The CDR3 loop reads CASRGVGLAGGGAQYF. DNA of the CDR3: TGTGCCAGCAGGGGAGTCGGACTAGCGGGAGGAGGGGCGCAGTATTTT.